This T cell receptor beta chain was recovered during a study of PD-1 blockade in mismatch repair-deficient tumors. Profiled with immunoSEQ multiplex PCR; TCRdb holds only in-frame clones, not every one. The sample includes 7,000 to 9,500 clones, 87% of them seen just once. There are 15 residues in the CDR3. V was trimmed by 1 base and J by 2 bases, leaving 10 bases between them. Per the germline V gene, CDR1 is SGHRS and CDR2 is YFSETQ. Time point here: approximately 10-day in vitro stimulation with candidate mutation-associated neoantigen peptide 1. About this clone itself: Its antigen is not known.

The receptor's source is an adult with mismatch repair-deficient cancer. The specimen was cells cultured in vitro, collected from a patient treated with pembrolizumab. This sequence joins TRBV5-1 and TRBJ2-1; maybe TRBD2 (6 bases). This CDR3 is CASSLRGGPYNEQFF. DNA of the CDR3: TGCGCCAGCAGCTTGAGGGGAGGCCCCTACAATGAGCAGTTCTTC.